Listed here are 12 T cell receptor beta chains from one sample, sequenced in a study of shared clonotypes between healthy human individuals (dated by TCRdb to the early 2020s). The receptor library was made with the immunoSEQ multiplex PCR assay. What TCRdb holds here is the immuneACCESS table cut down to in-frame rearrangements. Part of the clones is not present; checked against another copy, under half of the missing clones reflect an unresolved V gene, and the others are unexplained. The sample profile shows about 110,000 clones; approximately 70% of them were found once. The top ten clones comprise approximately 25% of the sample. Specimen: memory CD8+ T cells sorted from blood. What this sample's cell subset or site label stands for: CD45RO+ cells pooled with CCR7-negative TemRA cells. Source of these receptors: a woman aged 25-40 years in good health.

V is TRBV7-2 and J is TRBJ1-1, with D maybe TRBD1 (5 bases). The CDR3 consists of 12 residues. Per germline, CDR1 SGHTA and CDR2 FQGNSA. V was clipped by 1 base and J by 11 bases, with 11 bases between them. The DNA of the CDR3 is TGTGCCAGCAGCTTAGTGGGGGGTAGGGCTTTCTTT. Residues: CASSLVGGRAFF. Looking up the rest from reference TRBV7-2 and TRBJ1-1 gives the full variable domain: GAGVSQSPSNKVTEKGKDVELRCDPISGHTALYWYRQSLGQGLEFLIYFQGNSAPDKSGLPSDRFSAERTGGSVSTLTIQRTQQEDSAVYLCASSLVGGRAFFGQGTRLTVV.

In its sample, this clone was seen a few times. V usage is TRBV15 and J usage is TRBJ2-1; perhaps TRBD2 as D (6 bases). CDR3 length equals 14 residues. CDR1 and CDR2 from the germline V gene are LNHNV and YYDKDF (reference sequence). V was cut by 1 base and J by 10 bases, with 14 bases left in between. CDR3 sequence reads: CATSRAASVKEQFF. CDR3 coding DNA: TGTGCCACCAGCAGAGCCGCTAGCGTTAAAGAGCAGTTCTTC.

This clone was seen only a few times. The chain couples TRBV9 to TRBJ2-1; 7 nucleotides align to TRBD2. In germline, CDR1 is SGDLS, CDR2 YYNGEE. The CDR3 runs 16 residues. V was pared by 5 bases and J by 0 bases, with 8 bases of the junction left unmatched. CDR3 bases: TGTGCCAGCAGTCCCCGAGCGGGACCCTCCTACAATGAGCAGTTCTTC. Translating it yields CASSPRAGPSYNEQFF.

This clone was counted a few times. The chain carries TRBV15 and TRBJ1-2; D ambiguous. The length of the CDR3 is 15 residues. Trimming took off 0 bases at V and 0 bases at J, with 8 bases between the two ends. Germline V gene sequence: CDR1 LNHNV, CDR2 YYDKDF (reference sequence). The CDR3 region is CATSRDDESNYGYTF. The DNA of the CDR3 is TGTGCCACCAGCAGAGATGACGAATCTAACTATGGCTACACCTTC. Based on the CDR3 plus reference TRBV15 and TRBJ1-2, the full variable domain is DAMVIQNPRYQVTQFGKPVTLSCSQTLNHNVMYWYQQKSSQAPKLLFHYYDKDFNNEADTPDNFQSRRPNTSFCFLDIRSPGLGDTAMYLCATSRDDESNYGYTFGSGTRLTVV.

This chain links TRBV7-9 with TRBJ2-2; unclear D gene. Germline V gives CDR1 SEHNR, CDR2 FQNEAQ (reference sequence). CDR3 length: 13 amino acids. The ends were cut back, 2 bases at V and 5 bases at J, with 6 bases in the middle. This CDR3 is CASSLSKTGELFF. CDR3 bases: TGTGCCAGCAGCTTATCTAAAACCGGGGAGCTGTTTTTT.

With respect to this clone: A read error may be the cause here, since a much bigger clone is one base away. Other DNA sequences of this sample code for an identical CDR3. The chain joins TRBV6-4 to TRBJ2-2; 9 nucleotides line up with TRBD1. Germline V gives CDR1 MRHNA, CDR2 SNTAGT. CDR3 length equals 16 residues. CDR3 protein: CASSDSGQGDTGELFF. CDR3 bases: TGTGCCAGCAGTGACTCGGGACAGGGCGACACCGGAGAGCTGTTTTTT.

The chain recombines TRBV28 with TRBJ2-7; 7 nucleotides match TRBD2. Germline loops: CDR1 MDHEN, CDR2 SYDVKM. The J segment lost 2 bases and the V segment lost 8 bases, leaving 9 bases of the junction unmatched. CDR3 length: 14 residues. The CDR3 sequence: CASRLADNPYEQYF. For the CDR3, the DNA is TGTGCCAGCCGCCTAGCGGATAATCCCTACGAGCAGTACTTC.

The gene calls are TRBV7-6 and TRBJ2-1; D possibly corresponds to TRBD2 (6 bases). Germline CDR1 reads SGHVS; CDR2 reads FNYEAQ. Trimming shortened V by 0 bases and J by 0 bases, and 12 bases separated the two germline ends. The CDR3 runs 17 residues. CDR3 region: CASSLAVAASSYNEQFF. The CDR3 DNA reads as TGTGCCAGCAGCTTAGCGGTAGCGGCGAGCTCCTACAATGAGCAGTTCTTC. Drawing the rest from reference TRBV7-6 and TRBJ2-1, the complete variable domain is GAGVSQSPRYKVTKRGQDVALRCDPISGHVSLYWYRQALGQGPEFLTYFNYEAQQDKSGLPNDRFSAERPEGSISTLTIQRTEQRDSAMYRCASSLAVAASSYNEQFFGPGTRLTVL.

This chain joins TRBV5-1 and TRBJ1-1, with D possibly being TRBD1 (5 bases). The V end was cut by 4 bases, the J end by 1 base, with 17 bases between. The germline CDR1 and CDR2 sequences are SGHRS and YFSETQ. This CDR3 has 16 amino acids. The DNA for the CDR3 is TGCGCCAGCAGCAATAGAGCGGGACTTAGGAACACTGAAGCTTTCTTT. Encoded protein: CASSNRAGLRNTEAFF.

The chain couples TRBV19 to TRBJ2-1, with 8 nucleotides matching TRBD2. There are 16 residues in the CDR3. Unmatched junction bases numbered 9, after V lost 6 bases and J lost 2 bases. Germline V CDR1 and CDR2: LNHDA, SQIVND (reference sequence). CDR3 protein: CASRSRGAGAYNEQFF. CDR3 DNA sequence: TGTGCCAGTAGGTCCCGTGGAGCGGGGGCCTACAATGAGCAGTTCTTC.

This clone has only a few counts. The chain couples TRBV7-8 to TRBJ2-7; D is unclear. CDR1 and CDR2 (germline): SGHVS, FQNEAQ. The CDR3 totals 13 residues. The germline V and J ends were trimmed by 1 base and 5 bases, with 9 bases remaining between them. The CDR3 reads CASSLGRQNEQYF. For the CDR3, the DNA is TGTGCCAGCAGCTTAGGACGTCAAAACGAGCAGTACTTC.

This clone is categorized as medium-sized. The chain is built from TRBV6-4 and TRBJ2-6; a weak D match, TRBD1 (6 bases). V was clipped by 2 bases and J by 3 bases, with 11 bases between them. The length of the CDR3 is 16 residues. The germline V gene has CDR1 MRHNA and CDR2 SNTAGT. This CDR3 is CASSDEARGGANVLTF. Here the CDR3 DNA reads TGTGCCAGCAGTGACGAGGCCAGGGGTGGGGCCAACGTCCTGACTTTC.